This TCR beta chain was found in a study of T cell responses to AZD1222 COVID-19 vaccine. Study-wide findings and caveats: Of the AZD1222 recipients, only six or seven were seropositive at baseline. Of spike-specific TCRs, nearly half reportedly target regions left unmutated in variants.

In this sample, this clone turned up once. Its antigen remains unknown. Clones were read by immunoSEQ multiplex PCR, and TCRdb kept only the in-frame ones, dropping some. The sample has some 160,000 clones, around 92% seen once; the top ten hold over 0.8%. There are 14 residues in the CDR3. Trimming removed 3 bases at V and 0 bases at J, with 6 bases between. Looked up from germline, CDR1 is LNHDA and CDR2 is SQIVND (reference sequence). This sequence originates from an adult in good health. This rearrangement joins TRBV19 to TRBJ1-5; no reliable D call. The material was peripheral blood, obtained on day 0 of AZD1222 vaccination. The CDR3 reads CASSIQVSNQPQHF. CDR3 in DNA: TGTGCCAGTAGTATCCAAGTTAGCAATCAGCCCCAGCATTTT.